The next 20 T cell receptor beta chains were all read from a single sample in a study of blood T cell repertoires in COVID-19. Measured with immunoSEQ multiplex PCR; TCRdb has only the in-frame clones, and not every one. The sample carries approximately 170,000 clones, about nine tenths recorded once. The source material was peripheral blood. The receptors derive from a man between 65 and 80 years old with acute or convalescent COVID-19.

The chain combines TRBV6-1 with TRBJ2-2; 9 bases line up with TRBD2. CDR3 length: 15 amino acids. The J segment lost 6 bases and the V segment lost 3 bases, leaving 5 bases of the junction unmatched. Looked up from germline, CDR1 is MNHNS and CDR2 is SASEGT. The DNA for the CDR3 is TGTGCCAGCAGTGACGTTAGCGGGGGTGCCGGGGAGCTGTTTTTT. This sequence encodes CASSDVSGGAGELFF.

CDR3 nucleotides: TGCGCCAGCAGCCAGGACAGGGGGCCTGATACGCAGTATTTT. The encoded protein is CASSQDRGPDTQYF. J is TRBJ2-3 and V is TRBV4-3; 11 bases fit TRBD1. Per the germline V gene, CDR1 is LGHNA and CDR2 is YSLEER. With 3 bases clipped from V and 6 bases from J, the junction kept 2 bases outside the gene matches. The CDR3 runs to 14 residues.

There are a few counts of this clone. This CDR3 is CASSYGRGRNTEAFF. CDR3 bases: TGTGCCAGCAGTTACGGAAGGGGAAGGAACACTGAAGCTTTCTTT. The chain recombines TRBV6-5 with TRBJ1-1; D is possibly TRBD1 (5 bases). The CDR3 is 15 residues long. V lost 2 bases to trimming and J lost 1 base, with 11 bases between them. Germline V gene sequence: CDR1 MNHEY, CDR2 SVGAGI.

The rearrangement joins TRBV12-5 to TRBJ1-1; 7 bases are a match to TRBD1. The CDR3 has 14 amino acids. V was pared by 3 bases and J by 5 bases, with 6 bases of the junction left unmatched. Germline V lookup: CDR1 LGHNT, CDR2 FRNRAP. For the CDR3, the DNA is TGTGCTAGTGGTTTAGACAGGGTCGGAACTGAAGCTTTCTTT. Its protein is CASGLDRVGTEAFF.

The chain is built from TRBV2 and TRBJ1-4; D is possibly TRBD1 (6 bases). Germline V gene data show CDR1 as SNHLY and CDR2 as FYNNEI. The CDR3 consists of 14 residues. With 4 bases removed from V and 6 bases from J, the gap between germline ends came to 12 bases. CDR3 residues: CASSAVTGHEKLFF. In DNA, the CDR3 is TGTGCCAGCAGTGCAGTGACAGGACATGAAAAACTGTTTTTT.

The V call is TRBV29-1, the J call TRBJ1-4; 7 bases are shared with TRBD1. V lost 6 bases, J lost 1 base, and 2 bases stayed unmatched. Germline V gene data show CDR1 as SQVTM and CDR2 as ANQGSEA. The CDR3 totals 13 residues. CDR3 in amino acids: CSVGDRTNEKLFF. Here the CDR3 DNA reads TGCAGCGTCGGGGACAGAACTAATGAAAAACTGTTTTTT.

This sequence joins TRBV9 and TRBJ2-1; weak D call: TRBD2 (7 bases). The CDR3 loop spans 14 amino acids. The ends were cut back, 2 bases at V and 5 bases at J, with 11 bases in the middle. Germline loops: CDR1 SGDLS, CDR2 YYNGEE. CDR3 in DNA: TGTGCCAGCAGCGTCGGGGGGCTGGACAATGAGCAGTTCTTC. Translating it yields CASSVGGLDNEQFF.

V and J are TRBV5-1 and TRBJ2-1, with a possible D match to TRBD1 (6 bases). The CDR3 is 14 residues long. In germline, CDR1 is SGHRS, CDR2 YFSETQ. The germline V and J ends were trimmed by 7 bases and 8 bases, with 19 bases remaining between them. The CDR3 is CASAGGTLNDEQFF. The CDR3 coding sequence is TGCGCCAGCGCTGGGGGCACCTTGAACGATGAGCAGTTCTTC.

The genes are TRBV5-6 and TRBJ2-3; unclear D gene. In germline, CDR1 is SGHDT, CDR2 YYEEEE. The CDR3 consists of 15 residues. V lost 5 bases, J lost 1 base, and 14 bases lay in between. DNA for the CDR3: TGTGCCAGCAGGCGGTATGAGTGGCGCACAGATACGCAGTATTTT. Protein: CASRRYEWRTDTQYF.

The chain couples TRBV7-2 to TRBJ2-3; D unclear. Trimming took off 4 bases at V and 2 bases at J, with 13 bases between the two ends. This CDR3 is 15 amino acids long. Per the germline V gene, CDR1 is SGHTA and CDR2 is FQGNSA. The CDR3 is CASSSTSNPTDTQYF. CDR3 sequence (DNA): TGTGCCAGCAGCTCGACTTCTAACCCCACAGATACGCAGTATTTT.

The chain has TRBV6-5 and TRBJ1-6; D is possibly TRBD1 (5 bases). CDR1 and CDR2 (germline): MNHEY, SVGAGI. The V gene lost 0 bases and the J gene lost 3 bases, with 9 bases spanning the gap. The CDR3 consists of 16 residues. In nucleotides, the CDR3 is TGTGCCAGCAGTTACTCGAGTGACAGCTATAATTCACCCCTCCACTTT. Its translation is CASSYSSDSYNSPLHF.

The genes are TRBV2 and TRBJ2-7; the D gene is possibly TRBD1 (7 bases). This CDR3 has 14 residues. Germline V lookup: CDR1 SNHLY, CDR2 FYNNEI. Trimming removed 9 bases from V and 1 base from J, with 16 bases in between. The CDR3 reads CASFWGDRSYEQYF. The CDR3 DNA is TGTGCCAGTTTTTGGGGGGACAGATCCTACGAGCAGTACTTC.

The chain combines TRBV9 with TRBJ1-6, with D tentatively TRBD1 (5 bases). Per germline, CDR1 SGDLS and CDR2 YYNGEE. The CDR3 totals 14 residues. V dropped 0 bases and J dropped 5 bases, with 6 bases sitting between them. CDR3 bases: TGTGCCAGCAGCGTAGCAGGGCATAATTCACCCCTCCACTTT. This encodes CASSVAGHNSPLHF. The full variable domain, its missing parts supplied by reference TRBV9 and TRBJ1-6, is DSGVTQTPKHLITATGQRVTLRCSPRSGDLSVYWYQQSLDQGLQFLIQYYNGEERAKGNILERFSAQQFPDLHSELNLSSLELGDSALYFCASSVAGHNSPLHFGNGTRLTVT.

The chain joins TRBV7-9 to TRBJ2-7; tentatively, D is TRBD1 (5 bases). The V end lost 6 bases, the J end lost 6 bases, and 15 bases lay between the germline ends. The CDR3 is 13 residues long. CDR1 is SEHNR and CDR2 is FQNEAQ in the germline V gene (reference sequence). Written as DNA, the CDR3 is TGTGCCAGCAGACCTAATCCAGGGCGCGAGCAGTACTTC. This codes for CASRPNPGREQYF.

The V and J genes are TRBV7-6 and TRBJ2-6; 7 nucleotides align to TRBD1. Germline V lookup: CDR1 SGHVS, CDR2 FNYEAQ. The length of the CDR3 is 17 residues. The V gene end was trimmed by 1 base and the J gene end by 1 base; junction bases not matched to a gene: 4. The CDR3 nucleotides are TGTGCCAGCAGCTTAGGGACAGGCCTATCTGGGGCCAACGTCCTGACTTTC. Its protein is CASSLGTGLSGANVLTF.

The gene calls are TRBV15 and TRBJ1-1; no clear D. The CDR3 has 11 amino acids. The V gene's germline CDR1 is LNHNV and CDR2 YYDKDF (reference sequence). V was shortened by 5 bases and J by 2 bases, with 3 bases between the two germline ends. The CDR3 loop is CATSQNTEAFF. Here the CDR3 DNA reads TGTGCCACCAGCCAAAACACTGAAGCTTTCTTT.

CDR3 DNA: TGCAGCGTTGAGGAGGAAGCTTTCTTT. This sequence encodes CSVEEEAFF. The rearrangement links TRBV29-1 to TRBJ1-1; no firm D call. Germline V CDR1 and CDR2: SQVTM, ANQGSEA. The CDR3 is made up of 9 amino acids. V was cut by 3 bases and J by 8 bases, with 4 bases left in between.

The chain combines TRBV10-1 with TRBJ2-3; 12 nucleotides align to TRBD2. J was trimmed by 6 bases and V by 3 bases; bases with no gene match: 4. Germline CDR1 WNHNN, CDR2 SYGVQD (reference sequence). The CDR3 is made up of 15 amino acids. The CDR3 DNA is TGCGCCAGCAGTGAAGGGGGGACTAGCGGGGATACGCAGTATTTT. Amino acids: CASSEGGTSGDTQYF.

V and J are TRBV30 and TRBJ2-1; D perhaps matches TRBD2 (5 bases). The CDR3 spans 12 residues. Between the trimmed V and J ends, which lost 6 bases and 6 bases, there was a span of 12 bases. Germline values: CDR1 GTSNPN, CDR2 SVGIG (reference sequence). In DNA form, the CDR3 reads TGTGCCTGCCGGGGTAGGGTCAATGAGCAGTTCTTC. This encodes CACRGRVNEQFF.

This chain connects TRBV6-5 to TRBJ2-3; 7 positions agree with TRBD2. CDR1 is MNHEY and CDR2 is SVGAGI in the germline V gene. This CDR3 is 14 amino acids long. After removal of 5 bases from V and 0 bases from J, the junction contained 2 bases not matched to a gene. The CDR3 sequence: CASSNSGSTDTQYF. The CDR3 region has the DNA TGTGCCAGCAGTAATAGCGGGAGCACAGATACGCAGTATTTT.